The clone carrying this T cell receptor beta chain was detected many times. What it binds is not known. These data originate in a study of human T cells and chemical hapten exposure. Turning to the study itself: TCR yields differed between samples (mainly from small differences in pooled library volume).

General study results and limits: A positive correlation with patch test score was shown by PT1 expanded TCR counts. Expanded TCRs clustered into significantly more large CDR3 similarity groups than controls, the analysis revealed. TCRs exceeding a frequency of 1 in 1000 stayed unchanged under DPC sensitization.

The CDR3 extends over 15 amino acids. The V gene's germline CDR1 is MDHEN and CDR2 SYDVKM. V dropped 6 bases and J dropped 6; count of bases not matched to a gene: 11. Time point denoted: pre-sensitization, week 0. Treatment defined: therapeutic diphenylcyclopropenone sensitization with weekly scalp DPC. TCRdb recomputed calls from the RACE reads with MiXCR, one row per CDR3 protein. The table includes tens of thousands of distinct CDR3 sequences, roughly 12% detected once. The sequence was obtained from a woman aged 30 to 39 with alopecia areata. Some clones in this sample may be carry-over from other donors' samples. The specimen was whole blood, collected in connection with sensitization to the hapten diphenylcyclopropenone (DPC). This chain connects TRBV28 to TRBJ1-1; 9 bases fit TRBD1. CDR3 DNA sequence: TGTGCCAGCAGGATGACCACAGGGGGCGTGGCTGAAGCTTTCTTT. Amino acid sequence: CASRMTTGGVAEAFF.